Detailed here is one T cell receptor beta chain. This entry comes from a study of blood T cell repertoires in COVID-19. Study-wide context: Samples taken during acute and convalescent COVID-19 were collected in the United States, Italy and Spain. PBMCs, B-cell-depleted T cells, or T cells provided the cDNA or gDNA that made up the material.

Source study methods: It was from reference gene primer amplification that nucleated cell counts were estimated. Repertoires were generated with immunoSEQ multiplex PCR, while TCRdb's copy carries only in-frame clones and drops some. Clonal size and the V and J genes are those of that table, whereas D and trimming came from the DNA. In the table there are about 160,000 clones, approximately 84% of which are singletons. The TCR was taken from a man in his forties who had recovered from COVID-19. Sequenced input: peripheral blood.

The CDR3 loop is CASSLLASGSAARGEQYF. The CDR3, as DNA: TGCGCCAGCAGCTTATTGGCTAGCGGGAGCGCCGCGCGGGGGGAGCAGTACTTC. This chain joins TRBV5-1 and TRBJ2-7, with TRBD2 matching 10 bases. The CDR3 consists of 18 residues. Unmatched junction bases numbered 18, after V lost 2 bases and J lost 7 bases. CDR1 is SGHRS, CDR2 YFSETQ, per germline.